This entry features one T cell receptor (beta chain) sequence. This clonotype has just a few counts. What this receptor recognizes is not known. No quality values exist for individual bases; no much larger clone is one base distant. The germline V gene provides CDR1 SGHRS and CDR2 YFSETQ. V and J are truncated by 0 bases and 0 bases respectively, leaving an intervening sequence of 3 bases. From the cysteine through the phenylalanine, the CDR3 covers 14 amino acids. Kept here is only the CDR3 DNA, which spans 42 bases and is read in frame from base 1. This specimen belongs to a study of post-analysis software for immune sequencing data (dated by TCRdb to about 2015). Broadly, across the study: The recorded disease courses included relapsing-remitting, secondary progressive and progressive-relapsing multiple sclerosis, and some patients had no subtype annotation. Patient repertoires were compared against roughly 11 previously published healthy control repertoires from donors aged about 6 to 27 years. A subset of samples was prepared in parallel using single-end sample barcoding, then pooled and co-amplified after Illumina adapter ligation. Study-wide findings and limitations: Direct clustering with F measure revealed strong co-clustering of samples prepared in the same batch, which led to a batch-effect correction. The control group was slightly older than the multiple sclerosis patient group. About 5 TRBV segments, including TRBV5-6, TRBV5-1 and TRBV20-1, were significantly more frequent in patients than controls. Multiple sclerosis patients had significantly lower normalized Chao1 diversity than controls, a result that suggests substantial peripheral T-cell clonal expansion.

TCR beta repertoires were profiled from peripheral blood of approximately 13 young patients with multiple sclerosis to demonstrate the VDJtools post-analysis software. The multiple sclerosis patients were children and adolescents ranging in age from roughly 6 to 16 years. The library relied on PCR. The instrument was an Illumina HiSeq 2500. Unique molecular identifiers were incorporated into TCR beta cDNA libraries to reduce PCR and sequencing biases. Some 500,000 cDNA molecules were obtained per 1 to 10 million input T cells, so each molecule approximated one T cell. The patient libraries were prepared and sequenced using the same protocol as the earlier healthy control dataset. Samples belonging to the same batch were prepared together, multiplexed and sequenced on a shared HiSeq lane. From the authors' description of their analysis: MIGEC handled the raw barcoded reads, throwing out single-read molecular identifier groups before consensus assembly and CDR3 extraction. VDJtools was used for post-analysis of the clonotype tables, and diversity was normalized by down-sampling every dataset to the size of the smallest sample. Repertoire overlap clustering matched CDR3 amino acid but not nucleotide sequences to correct batch-related cross-sample contamination. The public reads were reprocessed in TCRdb via fastp at Q25 and MiXCR, keeping in-frame beta chains. Entries are consolidated by CDR3 protein sequence, retaining the most common genes and DNA. These V and J calls derive from TCRdb rather than the authors' analysis. This sample is represented by 700,000 to 900,000 distinct CDR3 sequences; around 46% of them were singletons. The ten largest clones add up to roughly 4.9% of the sample.

This TCR was recovered from a girl aged 10 to 17 with multiple sclerosis. Sequences were obtained from blood. The chain is assembled from TRBV5-1 and TRBJ2-2; no D segment can be confidently identified. The CDR3 has the sequence CASSLGANTGELFF. The nucleotides read TGCGCCAGCAGCTTGGGCGCGAACACCGGGGAGCTGTTTTTT.